This record concerns one TCR beta chain sequence. 5'RACE template switching built TCR beta cDNA with unique molecular identifiers. No DNA is given; TCRdb re-called the 5' RACE reads and lists each CDR3 protein once. Its listing shows more than 400,000 distinct CDR3 sequences. These data belong to a study of T cells expressing NK-cell markers. Study-level information: TCR beta repertoires came from sorted CD3+CD56+NKG2C+, CD3+CD56+NKG2C- and CD3+CD56-NKG2C+ T cells. HCMV seropositivity characterized seven of the eight sequenced donors, and seronegativity one.

This CDR3 comprises 13 residues. From germline, CDR1 is SEHNR and CDR2 FQNEAQ (reference sequence). Sequencing input: blood T cells: a sorted CD56 or NKG2C T cell subset, CD4+ or CD8+ T cells, or bulk PBMC T cells (not recorded which). The rearrangement uses TRBV7-9 and TRBJ2-1. The source of this sequence is a woman aged 18 to 75 in good health. The CDR3 protein is CASSLIDYNEQFF.